Each of the 6 T cell receptor beta chains below was sequenced from the same sample in a study of radiation and T cells in renal cell carcinoma. Stated treatment: treatment-naive control, cytoreductive nephrectomy. Measured with immunoSEQ multiplex PCR; TCRdb has only the in-frame clones, and not every one. The repertoire holds tens of thousands of clones, with over 50% as singletons. The specimen comprised tumor tissue, sampled from a patient whose treatment was nephrectomy without radiotherapy. These receptors all come from a human donor with renal cell carcinoma.

The rearrangement links TRBV27 to TRBJ2-1, with D perhaps TRBD2 (6 bases). V was shortened by 5 bases and J by 2 bases, with 16 bases between the two germline ends. Germline V CDR1 and CDR2: MNHEY, SMNVEV (reference sequence). The CDR3 covers 16 residues. The CDR3: CASSLRVGGTYNEQFF. In DNA form, the CDR3 reads TGTGCCAGCAGTCTACGGGTGGGGGGTACCTACAATGAGCAGTTCTTC.

In this sample, this clone turned up a few times. The rearrangement links TRBV9 to TRBJ2-1; 8 bases are a match to TRBD2. Trimming at V came to 2 bases and at J to 7 bases, leaving 8 bases not matched to a gene. Germline lookup yields CDR1 SGDLS and CDR2 YYNGEE. The CDR3 spans 15 residues. The CDR3 reads CASSVMGLETNEQFF. For the CDR3, the DNA is TGTGCCAGCAGCGTTATGGGACTAGAAACGAATGAGCAGTTCTTC.

The J gene is TRBJ1-3, the V gene TRBV6-5, with TRBD1 as a possible D gene (5 bases). The CDR3 sequence is 15 residues long. Trimming took off 7 bases at V and 0 bases at J, with 13 bases between the two ends. Per germline, CDR1 MNHEY and CDR2 SVGAGI. The CDR3 region has the DNA TGTGCCAGCACTATCGGGGCTAACTCTGGAAACACCATATATTTT. Amino acid sequence: CASTIGANSGNTIYF.

This clone was seen more than once but under ten times. This chain links TRBV9 with TRBJ1-1, with TRBD1 identical over 12 bases. The CDR3 has 16 residues. After removal of 3 bases from V and 3 bases from J, the junction contained 6 bases not matched to a gene. Germline V gene data show CDR1 as SGDLS and CDR2 as YYNGEE. The CDR3, as DNA: TGTGCCAGCAGCGCCGGGACAGGGGGCCCCCACACTGAAGCTTTCTTT. This encodes CASSAGTGGPHTEAFF.

V and J are TRBV7-9 and TRBJ1-1; D may be TRBD1 (5 bases). This CDR3 comprises 15 residues. Germline assignment: CDR1 SEHNR and CDR2 FQNEAQ (reference sequence). Trimming removed 1 base from V and 1 base from J, with 10 bases in between. CDR3 nucleotide sequence: TGTGCCAGCAGCTTAGAGGGTCAGGGGAACACTGAAGCTTTCTTT. Its protein product is CASSLEGQGNTEAFF.

The chain recombines TRBV20-1 with TRBJ1-2; D is ambiguous. CDR1 DFQATT and CDR2 SNEGSKA come from the germline V gene (reference sequence). CDR3 length equals 11 residues. Trimming removed 3 bases at V and 8 bases at J, with 10 bases between. DNA for the CDR3: TGCAGTGCTAGGGTTTACGGAGGCTACACCTTC. Translation gives CSARVYGGYTF.